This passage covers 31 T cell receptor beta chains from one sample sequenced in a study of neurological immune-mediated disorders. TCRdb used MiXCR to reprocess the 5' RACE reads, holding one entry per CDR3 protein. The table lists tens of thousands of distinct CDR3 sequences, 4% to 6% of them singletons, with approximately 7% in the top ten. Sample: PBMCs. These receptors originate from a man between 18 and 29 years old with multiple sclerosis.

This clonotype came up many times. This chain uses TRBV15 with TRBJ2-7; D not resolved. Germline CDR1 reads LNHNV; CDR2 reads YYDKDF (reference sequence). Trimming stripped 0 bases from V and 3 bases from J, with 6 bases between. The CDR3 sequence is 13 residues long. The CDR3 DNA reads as TGTGCCACCAGCAGAGATTACAGCTACGAGCAGTACTTC. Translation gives CATSRDYSYEQYF.

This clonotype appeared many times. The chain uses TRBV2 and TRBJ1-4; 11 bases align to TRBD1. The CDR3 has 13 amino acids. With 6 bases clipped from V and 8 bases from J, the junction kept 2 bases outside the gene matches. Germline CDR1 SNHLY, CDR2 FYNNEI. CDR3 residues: CASRDRGLEKLFF. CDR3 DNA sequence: TGTGCCAGCAGGGACAGGGGGCTCGAAAAACTGTTTTTT.

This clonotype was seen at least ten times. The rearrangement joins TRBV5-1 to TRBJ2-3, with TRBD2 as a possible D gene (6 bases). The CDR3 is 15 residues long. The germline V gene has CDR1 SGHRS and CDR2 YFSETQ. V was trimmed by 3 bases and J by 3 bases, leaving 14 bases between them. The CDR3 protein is CASSSGLHGTDTQYF. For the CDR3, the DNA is TGCGCCAGCAGCTCGGGACTCCATGGGACAGATACGCAGTATTTT.

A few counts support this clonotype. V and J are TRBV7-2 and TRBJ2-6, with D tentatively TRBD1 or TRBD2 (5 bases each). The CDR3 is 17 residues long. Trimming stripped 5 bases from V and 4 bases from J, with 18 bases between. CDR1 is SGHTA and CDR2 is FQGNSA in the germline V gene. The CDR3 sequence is CASSRDGPRRGANVLTF. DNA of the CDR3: TGTGCCAGCAGCCGGGACGGACCAAGGAGGGGGGCCAACGTCCTGACTTTC.

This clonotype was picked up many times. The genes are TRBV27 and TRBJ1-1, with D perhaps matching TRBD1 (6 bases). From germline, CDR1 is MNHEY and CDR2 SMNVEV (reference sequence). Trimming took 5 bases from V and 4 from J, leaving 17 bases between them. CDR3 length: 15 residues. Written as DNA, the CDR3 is TGTGCCAGCAGTCCCTGGACAGTGGCTGGCACTGAAGCTTTCTTT. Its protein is CASSPWTVAGTEAFF.

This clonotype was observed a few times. The CDR3 DNA sequence: TGTGCCAGCAGCTTTACATCAACTCCGTTCTATGGCTACACCTTC. It codes for CASSFTSTPFYGYTF. The rearrangement links TRBV7-2 to TRBJ1-2; D call uncertain. CDR3 length: 15 residues. CDR1 and CDR2 from the germline V gene are SGHTA and FQGNSA. The V gene lost 3 bases and the J gene lost 4 bases, with 15 bases spanning the gap. Together with reference TRBV7-2 and TRBJ1-2, the CDR3 gives the full variable domain: GAGVSQSPSNKVTEKGKDVELRCDPISGHTALYWYRQSLGQGLEFLIYFQGNSAPDKSGLPSDRFSAERTGGSVSTLTIQRTQQEDSAVYLCASSFTSTPFYGYTFGSGTRLTVV.

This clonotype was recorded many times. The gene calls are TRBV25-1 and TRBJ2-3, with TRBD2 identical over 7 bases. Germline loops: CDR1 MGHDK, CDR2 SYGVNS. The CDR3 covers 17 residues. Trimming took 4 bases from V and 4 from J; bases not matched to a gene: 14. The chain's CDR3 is CASSGDPQRDDSDTQYF. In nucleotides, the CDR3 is TGTGCCAGCAGTGGGGACCCCCAGCGGGATGATTCAGATACGCAGTATTTT. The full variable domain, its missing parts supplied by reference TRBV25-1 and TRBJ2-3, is EADIYQTPRYLVIGTGKKITLECSQTMGHDKMYWYQQDPGMELHLIHYSYGVNSTEKGDLSSESTVSRIRTEHFPLTLESARPSHTSQYLCASSGDPQRDDSDTQYFGPGTRLTVL.

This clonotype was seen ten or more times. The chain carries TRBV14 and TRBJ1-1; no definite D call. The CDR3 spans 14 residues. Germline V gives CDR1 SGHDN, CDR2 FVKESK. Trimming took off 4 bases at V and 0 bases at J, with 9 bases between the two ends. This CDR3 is CASSPGHMNTEAFF. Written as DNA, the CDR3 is TGTGCCAGCAGCCCGGGCCATATGAACACTGAAGCTTTCTTT. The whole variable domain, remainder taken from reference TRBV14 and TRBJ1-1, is EAGVTQFPSHSVIEKGQTVTLRCDPISGHDNLYWYRRVMGKEIKFLLHFVKESKQDESGMPNNRFLAERTGGTYSTLKVQPAELEDSGVYFCASSPGHMNTEAFFGQGTRLTVV.

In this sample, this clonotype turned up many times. For the CDR3, the DNA is TGCGCCAGCAGCATATCCGGGCCGACCTCTGGAAACACCATATATTTT. Translating gives CASSISGPTSGNTIYF. This chain joins TRBV5-1 and TRBJ1-3; D is unclear. The CDR3 consists of 16 residues. Trimming cost V 4 bases and J 0 bases, with 14 bases left between them. Germline CDR1 reads SGHRS; CDR2 reads YFSETQ.

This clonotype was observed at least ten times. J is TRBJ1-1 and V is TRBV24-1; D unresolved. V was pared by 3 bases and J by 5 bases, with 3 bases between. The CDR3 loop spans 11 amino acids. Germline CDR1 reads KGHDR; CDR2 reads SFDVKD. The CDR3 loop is CATSDGTEAFF. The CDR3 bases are TGTGCCACCAGTGATGGGACTGAAGCTTTCTTT.

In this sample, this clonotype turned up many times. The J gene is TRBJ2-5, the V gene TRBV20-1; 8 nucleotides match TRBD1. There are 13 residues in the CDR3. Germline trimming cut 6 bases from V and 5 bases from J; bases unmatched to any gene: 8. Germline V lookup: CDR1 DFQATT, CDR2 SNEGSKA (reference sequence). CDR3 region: CSAKGQDGETQYF. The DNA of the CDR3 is TGCAGTGCAAAGGGACAGGACGGTGAGACCCAGTACTTC.

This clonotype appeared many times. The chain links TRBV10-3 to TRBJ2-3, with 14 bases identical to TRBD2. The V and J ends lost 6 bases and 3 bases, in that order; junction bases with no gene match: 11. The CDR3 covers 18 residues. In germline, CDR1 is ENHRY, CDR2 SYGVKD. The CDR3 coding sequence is TGTGCCATCAGCGACGGACTAGCGGGAGGTCCCTCAACAGATACGCAGTATTTT. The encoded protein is CAISDGLAGGPSTDTQYF.

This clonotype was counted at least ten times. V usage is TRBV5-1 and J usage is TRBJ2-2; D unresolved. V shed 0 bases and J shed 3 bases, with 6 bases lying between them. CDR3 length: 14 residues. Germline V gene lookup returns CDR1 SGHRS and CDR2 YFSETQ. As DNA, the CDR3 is TGCGCCAGCAGCTTGGACTTTTACACCGGGGAGCTGTTTTTT. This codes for CASSLDFYTGELFF.

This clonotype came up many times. The CDR3 nucleotides read TGTGCCAGCAGCCAAGAGCCCGGGTCCTACAATGAGCAGTTCTTC. This encodes CASSQEPGSYNEQFF. The chain recombines TRBV4-2 with TRBJ2-1; D is ambiguous. The ends were cut back, 0 bases at V and 1 base at J, with 7 bases in the middle. This CDR3 comprises 15 residues. Germline V CDR1 and CDR2: LGHNA, YNFKEQ.

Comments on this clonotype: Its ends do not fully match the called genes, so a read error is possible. The CDR3 DNA reads TGTGCCAGCAGTTACCCCCCGACAGGCAGCTCCTACGATCAGTACTTC. It translates to CASSYPPTGSSYDQYF. The chain employs TRBV6-2 or TRBV6-3 and TRBJ2-7; D perhaps matches TRBD1 (6 bases). Germline V gives CDR1 MNHEY, CDR2 SVGEGT. The CDR3 spans 16 residues.

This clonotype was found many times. The CDR3 spells CASRPGTSTDTQYF. Here the CDR3 DNA reads TGTGCCAGCAGACCCGGGACTAGCACAGATACGCAGTATTTT. The V and J genes are TRBV12-3 or TRBV12-4 and TRBJ2-3; D is possibly TRBD2 (6 bases). The V gene lost 6 bases and the J gene lost 0 bases, with 10 bases spanning the gap. The CDR3 length is 14 residues.

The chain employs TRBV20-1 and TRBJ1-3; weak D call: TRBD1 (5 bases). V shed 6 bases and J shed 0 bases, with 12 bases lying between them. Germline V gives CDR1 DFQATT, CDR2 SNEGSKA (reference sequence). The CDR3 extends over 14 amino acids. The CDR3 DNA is TGCAGTGCCCAGGGACCAAACTCTGGAAACACCATATATTTT. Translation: CSAQGPNSGNTIYF.

CDR3 sequence: CSARAPPTFDTQYF. Here the CDR3 DNA reads TGCAGTGCTAGAGCACCTCCAACTTTTGATACGCAGTATTTT. The V call is TRBV20-1, the J call TRBJ2-3; D remains ambiguous. The CDR3 is made up of 14 amino acids. The germline CDR1 and CDR2 sequences are DFQATT and SNEGSKA (reference sequence). V was trimmed by 1 base and J by 6 bases, leaving 14 bases between them.

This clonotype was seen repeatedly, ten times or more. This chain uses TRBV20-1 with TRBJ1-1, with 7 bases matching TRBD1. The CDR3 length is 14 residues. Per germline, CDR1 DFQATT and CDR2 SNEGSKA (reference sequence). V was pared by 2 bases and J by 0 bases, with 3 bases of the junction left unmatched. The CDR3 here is CSARKQGLNTEAFF. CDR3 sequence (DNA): TGCAGTGCTAGAAAACAGGGGCTGAACACTGAAGCTTTCTTT.

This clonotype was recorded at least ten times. The CDR3 DNA reads TGTGCCACCAGCAGAGGGGCAGGGGATCAGCCCCAGCATTTT. Translating it yields CATSRGAGDQPQHF. The V and J genes are TRBV15 and TRBJ1-5; TRBD1 might be the D (6 bases). The V and J ends lost 1 base and 5 bases respectively, with 9 bases between them. Germline V gene sequence: CDR1 LNHNV, CDR2 YYDKDF (reference sequence). The CDR3 totals 14 residues.

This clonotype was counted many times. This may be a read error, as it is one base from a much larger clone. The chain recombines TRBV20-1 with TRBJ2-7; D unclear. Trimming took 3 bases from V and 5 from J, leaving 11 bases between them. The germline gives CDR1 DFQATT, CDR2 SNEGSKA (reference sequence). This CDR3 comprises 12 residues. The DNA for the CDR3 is TGCAGTGCTAGGGAAAGGGAAAACGAGCAGTACTTC. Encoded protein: CSARERENEQYF.

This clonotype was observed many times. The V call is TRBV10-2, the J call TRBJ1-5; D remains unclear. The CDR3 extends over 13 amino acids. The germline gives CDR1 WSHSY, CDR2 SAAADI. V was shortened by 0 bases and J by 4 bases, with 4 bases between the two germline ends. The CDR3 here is CASSESRNQPQHF. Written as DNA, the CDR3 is TGCGCCAGCAGTGAGTCCCGGAATCAGCCCCAGCATTTT.

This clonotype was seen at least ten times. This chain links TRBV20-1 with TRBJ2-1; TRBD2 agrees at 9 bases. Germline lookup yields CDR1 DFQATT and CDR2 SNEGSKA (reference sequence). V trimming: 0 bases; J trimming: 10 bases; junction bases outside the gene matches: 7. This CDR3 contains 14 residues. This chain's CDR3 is CSARDPITSGEQFF. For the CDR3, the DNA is TGCAGTGCTAGAGACCCAATTACTAGCGGGGAGCAGTTCTTC.

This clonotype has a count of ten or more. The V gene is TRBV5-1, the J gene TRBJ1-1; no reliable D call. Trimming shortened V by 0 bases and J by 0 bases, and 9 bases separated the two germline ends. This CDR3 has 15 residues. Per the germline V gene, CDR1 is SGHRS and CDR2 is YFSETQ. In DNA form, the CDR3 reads TGCGCCAGCAGCTTGGGAGGCACTATGAACACTGAAGCTTTCTTT. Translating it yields CASSLGGTMNTEAFF.

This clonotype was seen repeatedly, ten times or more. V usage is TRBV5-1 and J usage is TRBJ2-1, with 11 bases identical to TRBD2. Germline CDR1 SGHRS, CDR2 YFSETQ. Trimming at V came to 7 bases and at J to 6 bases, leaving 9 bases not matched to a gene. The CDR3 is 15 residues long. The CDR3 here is CASLLTSGSPNEQFF. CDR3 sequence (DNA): TGCGCCAGCCTCCTAACTAGCGGGAGCCCCAATGAGCAGTTCTTC.

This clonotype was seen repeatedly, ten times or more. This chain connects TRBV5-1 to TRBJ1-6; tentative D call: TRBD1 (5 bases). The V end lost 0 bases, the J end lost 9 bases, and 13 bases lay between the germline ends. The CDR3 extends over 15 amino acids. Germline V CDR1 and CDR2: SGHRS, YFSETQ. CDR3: CASSLAIGGSSPLHF. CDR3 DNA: TGCGCCAGCAGCTTGGCCATTGGGGGGAGTTCACCCCTCCACTTT.

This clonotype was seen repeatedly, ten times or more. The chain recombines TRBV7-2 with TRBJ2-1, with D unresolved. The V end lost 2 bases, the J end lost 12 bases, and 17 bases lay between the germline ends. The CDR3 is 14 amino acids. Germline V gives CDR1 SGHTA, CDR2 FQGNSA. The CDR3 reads CASSLPFLGRGQFF. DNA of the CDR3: TGTGCCAGCAGCTTACCCTTCCTGGGTCGTGGGCAGTTCTTC.

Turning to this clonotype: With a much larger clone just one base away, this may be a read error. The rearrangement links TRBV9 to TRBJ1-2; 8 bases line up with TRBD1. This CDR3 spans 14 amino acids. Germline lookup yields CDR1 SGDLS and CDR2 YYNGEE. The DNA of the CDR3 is TGTGCCAGCAGCGCCGGACAGGGCGGTTATGACTACACCTTC. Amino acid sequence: CASSAGQGGYDYTF. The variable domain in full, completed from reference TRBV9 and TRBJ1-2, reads DSGVTQTPKHLITATGQRVTLRCSPRSGDLSVYWYQQSLDQGLQFLIQYYNGEERAKGNILERFSAQQFPDLHSELNLSSLELGDSALYFCASSAGQGGYDYTFGSGTRLTVV.

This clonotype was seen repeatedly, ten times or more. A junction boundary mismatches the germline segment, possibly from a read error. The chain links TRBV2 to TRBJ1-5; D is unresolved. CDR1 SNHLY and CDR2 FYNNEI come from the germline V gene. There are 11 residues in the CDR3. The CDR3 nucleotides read TGTGCCAGCAGTGAGGGGTGGCCCCAGAATTTT. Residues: CASSEGWPQNF.

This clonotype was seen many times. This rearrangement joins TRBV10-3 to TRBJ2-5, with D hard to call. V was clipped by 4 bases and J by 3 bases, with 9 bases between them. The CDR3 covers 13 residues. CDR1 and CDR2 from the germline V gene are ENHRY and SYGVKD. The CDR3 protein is CAISAGGEETQYF. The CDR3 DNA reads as TGTGCCATCAGTGCTGGCGGAGAAGAGACCCAGTACTTC.

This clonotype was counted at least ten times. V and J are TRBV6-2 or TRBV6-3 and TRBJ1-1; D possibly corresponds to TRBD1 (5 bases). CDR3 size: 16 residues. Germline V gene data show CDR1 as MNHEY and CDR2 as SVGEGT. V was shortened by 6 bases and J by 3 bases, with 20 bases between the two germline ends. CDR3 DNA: TGTGCCAGCAGCAACGGGGGGACGGGTTCGTACACTGAAGCTTTCTTT. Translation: CASSNGGTGSYTEAFF.